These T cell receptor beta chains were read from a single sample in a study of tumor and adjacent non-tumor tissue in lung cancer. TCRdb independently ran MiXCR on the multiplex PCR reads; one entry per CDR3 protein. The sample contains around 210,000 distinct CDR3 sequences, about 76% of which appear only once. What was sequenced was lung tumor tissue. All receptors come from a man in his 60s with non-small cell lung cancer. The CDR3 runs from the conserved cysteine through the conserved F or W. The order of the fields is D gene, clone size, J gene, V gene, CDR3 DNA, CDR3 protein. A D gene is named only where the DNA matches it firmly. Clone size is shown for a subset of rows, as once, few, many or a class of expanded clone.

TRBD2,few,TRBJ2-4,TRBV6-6,TGTGCCAGCAGTTTGAGCGCGGGGGGGGTAGCCAAAAACATTCAGTACTTC,CASSLSAGGVAKNIQYF
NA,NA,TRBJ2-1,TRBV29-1,TGCAGCGTGGTTGGAGGGGCTAGCGAAACCTACAATGAGCAGTTCTTC,CSVVGGASETYNEQFF
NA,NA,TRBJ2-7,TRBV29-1,TGCAGCGTTGATTCGGGGGGCCACTACGAGCAGTACTTC,CSVDSGGHYEQYF
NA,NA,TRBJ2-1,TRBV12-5,TGTGCTAGTGGGGGGTCCTTCCTTCGGGAGCAGTTCTTC,CASGGSFLREQFF
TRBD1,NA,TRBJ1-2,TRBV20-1,TGCAGTGCTAGAGATCTTTTGACAGGGGGTCGCTACACCTTC,CSARDLLTGGRYTF
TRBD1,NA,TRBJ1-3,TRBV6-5,TGTGCCAGCAGTAAGACAGGGGGTCGCGCCACTGGAAACACCATATATTTT,CASSKTGGRATGNTIYF
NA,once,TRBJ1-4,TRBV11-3,TGTGCCAGCAGCTTATTTCTGGGACCTAATGAAAAAGTGTTTTTT,CASSLFLGPNEKVFF
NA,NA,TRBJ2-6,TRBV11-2,TGTGCCAGTAATCCTTTCTCTGGGGCCAACGTCCTAACTTTC,CASNPFSGANVLTF
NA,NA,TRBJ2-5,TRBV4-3,TGCGCCAACAGCCAGCAGAACTCCACCGGGGAGACCCAGTACTTC,CANSQQNSTGETQYF
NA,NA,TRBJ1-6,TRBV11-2,TGTGCCTGCAGCTTAGAGGGCACCCTAAATTCACCCCTCCACTTT,CACSLEGTLNSPLHF
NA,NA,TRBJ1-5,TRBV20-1,TGCAATACTAGATCCGGGACACTTTATCAGCCCCAGCATTTT,CNTRSGTLYQPQHF
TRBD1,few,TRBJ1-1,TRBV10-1,TGCGCCAGCAGTGGGGACAGGAGAGTGAACACTGAAGCTTTCTTT,CASSGDRRVNTEAFF
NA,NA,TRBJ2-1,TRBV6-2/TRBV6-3,TGTACCAGCAGTTCTAGCGCGAAGGTCTACAATGAGCAGTTCTTC,CTSSSSAKVYNEQFF
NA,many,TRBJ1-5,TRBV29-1,TGCAGCGTTTCCTGGGCAGGGACGGGTAGCAATCAGCCCCAGCATTTT,CSVSWAGTGSNQPQHF
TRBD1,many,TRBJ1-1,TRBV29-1,TGCAGCGTTCAGGGACAGCTGAACACTGAAGCTTTCTTT,CSVQGQLNTEAFF
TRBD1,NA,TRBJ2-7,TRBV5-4,TGTGCCAGCAGCGTAAGCCCGACAGGGGGCACCTCCTACGAGCAGTACTTC,CASSVSPTGGTSYEQYF
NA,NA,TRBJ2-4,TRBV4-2,TGTGCCAGCAGCCAAGATGGCCTGGGGGGCAACATTCAGTACTTC,CASSQDGLGGNIQYF
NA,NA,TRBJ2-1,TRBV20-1,TGCAGTGTTAAACCTAGGACAAGGACTAACAAAGAGCAGTTCTTC,CSVKPRTRTNKEQFF
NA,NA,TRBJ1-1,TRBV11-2,TGTGCCAGCAGCTTAGATCTCTCCGAAGCTTTCTTT,CASSLDLSEAFF
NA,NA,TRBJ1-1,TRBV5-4,TGTACCAGCAGCTTGGACCCTTCCAGCACTGAAGCTTTCTTT,CTSSLDPSSTEAFF
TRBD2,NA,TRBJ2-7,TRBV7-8,TGTGCCAGCACCCGTAGGACTAGCGGTAGCTCCTACGAGCAGTACTTC,CASTRRTSGSSYEQYF
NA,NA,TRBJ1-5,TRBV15,TGTGCCACCAGCAGAGATGGGCAGGGGTCCCAGCCCCAGCATTTT,CATSRDGQGSQPQHF
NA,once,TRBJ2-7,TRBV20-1,TGCAGTGCTAGAGATTCGGTTAACGGAGGGGACGAGCAGTACTTC,CSARDSVNGGDEQYF
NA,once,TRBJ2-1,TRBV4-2,TGTTCCAGCAGCCTCCTCCGGGACCCTAACAATGAGCAGTTCTTC,CSSSLLRDPNNEQFF
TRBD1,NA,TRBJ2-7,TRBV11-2,TGTGCCAGCAGCTCTGAGACAGGGGCCTACGAGCAGTACTTC,CASSSETGAYEQYF
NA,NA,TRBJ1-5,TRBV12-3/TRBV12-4,TGTGCCAGCAGTTACAGGACTGGCAATCAGCCCCAGCATTTT,CASSYRTGNQPQHF
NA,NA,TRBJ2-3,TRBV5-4,TGTGCCAGCAGTTCTAGTGGGAGCAGGAGAGATACGCAGTATTTT,CASSSSGSRRDTQYF
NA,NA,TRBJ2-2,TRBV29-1,TGCAGCGTTCAGACTGCCATCGGGGAGTTTTTTTTT,CSVQTAIGEFFF
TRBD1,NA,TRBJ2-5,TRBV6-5,TGTGCCAGCAGTTACTCGATAGAGGGGGCGTCAGAGGCCCAGTACTTC,CASSYSIEGASEAQYF
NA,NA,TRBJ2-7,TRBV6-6,TGTACGAGCAGTTGGGACGGCTACGAGCAGTACTTC,CTSSWDGYEQYF
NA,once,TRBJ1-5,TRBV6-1,TGTGCCAACAGTTCGGATAGAGTAGGGAATCAGCCCCAGCATTTT,CANSSDRVGNQPQHF
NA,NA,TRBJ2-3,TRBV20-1,TGCAGTGCTACTGGAGCGGGTATGCGAGCAGATACGCAGTATTTT,CSATGAGMRADTQYF
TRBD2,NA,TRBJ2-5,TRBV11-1,TGTGCCTGCAGCTTAATTGCGGGAGTTGTCGGAGAGACCCAATACTTC,CACSLIAGVVGETQYF
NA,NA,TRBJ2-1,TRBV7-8,TGTGCCGGCAGCTTACAGGGATATGAGCAGTTCTTC,CAGSLQGYEQFF
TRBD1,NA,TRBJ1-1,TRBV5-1,TGCACCAGCAGCTTGGAGGGACAGGGGTCTCCCGTGAACACTGAAGCTTTCTTT,CTSSLEGQGSPVNTEAFF
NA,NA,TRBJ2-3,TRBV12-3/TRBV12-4,TGTGCCAGCAGTTTCCCCCGTAGCGAGAGCACAGATACGCAGTATTTT,CASSFPRSESTDTQYF
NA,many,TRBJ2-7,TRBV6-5,TGTGCCAGCAGCCCCGGCCGAGCACGGCAGTACTTC,CASSPGRARQYF
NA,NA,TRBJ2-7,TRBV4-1,TGCGCCAGCAACCAAGTGGGTGGTCGACTCTACGAGCAGTACTTC,CASNQVGGRLYEQYF
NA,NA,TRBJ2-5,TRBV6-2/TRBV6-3,TGTGTCACCCTGGACACGAATAAAGAGACCCAGTACTTC,CVTLDTNKETQYF
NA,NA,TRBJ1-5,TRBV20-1,TGCAGTGTTCACAGCACGGATCAGCCCCAGCATTTT,CSVHSTDQPQHF
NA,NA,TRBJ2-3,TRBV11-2,TGTGCCAGCAGTCCTCTAGCGAGCACATATACGCAGTATTTT,CASSPLASTYTQYF